The 4 T cell receptor beta chains below come from one sample, sequenced in a study of cytomegalovirus exposure and HLA in healthy donors. The PCR used 60 Vbeta and 13 Jbeta primers. Clones were sequenced by immunoSEQ multiplex PCR, and TCRdb holds only the in-frame ones, with some missing. The sample has approximately 140,000 clones; 60% to 80% are singletons. Sequencing was done on a sample of PBMCs. The receptors derive from a man in his forties in good health and CMV-seronegative.

The chain has TRBV9 and TRBJ1-4; a weak D match, TRBD1 (5 bases). Per germline, CDR1 SGDLS and CDR2 YYNGEE. Between the trimmed V and J ends, which lost 3 bases and 0 bases, there was a span of 9 bases. This CDR3 spans 15 amino acids. CDR3 sequence: CASSATTATNEKLFF. In DNA form, the CDR3 reads TGTGCCAGCAGCGCTACGACAGCAACTAATGAAAAACTGTTTTTT.

This chain links TRBV5-1 with TRBJ2-1; TRBD1 matches at 8 bases. This CDR3 contains 16 residues. Trimming at V came to 4 bases and at J to 9 bases, leaving 15 bases not matched to a gene. Germline V gives CDR1 SGHRS, CDR2 YFSETQ. The CDR3 DNA reads TGCGCCAGCAGCAAAACCGGGACAGGTTACCTCAGTGAGCAGTTCTTC. Amino acid sequence: CASSKTGTGYLSEQFF.

This chain joins TRBV5-4 and TRBJ1-6, with D perhaps matching TRBD1 (5 bases). Germline V gene data show CDR1 as SGHNT and CDR2 as YYREEE (reference sequence). This CDR3 spans 14 amino acids. Trimming took off 2 bases at V and 5 bases at J, with 8 bases between the two ends. The CDR3 DNA sequence: TGTGCCAGCAGCTTACAGGAAAATAATTCACCCCTCCACTTT. Translation gives CASSLQENNSPLHF. Full variable domain (missing parts from reference TRBV5-4 and TRBJ1-6): ETGVTQSPTHLIKTRGQQVTLRCSSQSGHNTVSWYQQALGQGPQFIFQYYREEENGRGNFPPRFSGLQFPNYSSELNVNALELDDSALYLCASSLQENNSPLHFGNGTRLTVT.

V usage is TRBV11-3 and J usage is TRBJ1-3; D is ambiguous. CDR3 size: 13 residues. V was cut by 5 bases and J by 4 bases, with 9 bases left in between. Germline CDR1 and CDR2: SGHNT and YENEEA. CDR3 region: CASSPRNGNTIYF. The DNA of the CDR3 is TGTGCCAGCAGCCCCAGGAACGGAAACACCATATATTTT.